These 30 T cell receptor beta chains came from one sample sequenced in a study of blood T cell repertoires in COVID-19 (dated by TCRdb to about 2020). The library was obtained by the immunoSEQ multiplex PCR assay. Sourced from immuneACCESS, this table was stored by TCRdb with only in-frame sequences that have V and J called. A share of the clones is absent; for the studies checked, an unresolved V gene accounts for under half, and the remainder has no known explanation. A total of about 150,000 clones appear in this sample, 75% to 85% of them only once. The ten largest clones represent 4.2% of the sample. The sample taken for sequencing was peripheral blood. The receptors were sampled from a man between 60 and 75 years old with acute or convalescent COVID-19.

The chain has TRBV15 and TRBJ2-3, with 7 bases aligning to TRBD1. After removal of 5 bases from V and 2 bases from J, the junction contained 4 bases not matched to a gene. The CDR3 extends over 14 amino acids. Germline V gene lookup returns CDR1 LNHNV and CDR2 YYDKDF (reference sequence). The CDR3 bases are TGTGCCACCAGCCCCGGGACAGCCACAGATACGCAGTATTTT. Translated, it gives CATSPGTATDTQYF.

The rearrangement uses TRBV25-1 and TRBJ2-3; perhaps TRBD2 as D (6 bases). The CDR3 loop spans 16 amino acids. Trimming removed 4 bases from V and 4 bases from J, with 18 bases in between. The germline gives CDR1 MGHDK, CDR2 SYGVNS. In DNA form, the CDR3 reads TGTGCCAGCAGTGCCCGGGACTCCCGTTTTTCAGATACGCAGTATTTT. Residues: CASSARDSRFSDTQYF.

The chain uses TRBV7-9 and TRBJ2-3; D is perhaps TRBD2 (6 bases). The germline V gene encodes CDR1 SEHNR and CDR2 FQNEAQ (reference sequence). Trimming took off 5 bases at V and 2 bases at J, with 17 bases between the two ends. The length of the CDR3 is 16 residues. CDR3 nucleotides: TGTGCCAGCAGCGCCAGGAGCGGGTCTGTCACAGATACGCAGTATTTT. Translated: CASSARSGSVTDTQYF.

The table lists this clone with a count of one. The chain has TRBV5-4 and TRBJ2-5, with 9 bases aligning to TRBD2. The length of the CDR3 is 14 residues. From germline, CDR1 is SGHNT and CDR2 YYREEE (reference sequence). V trimming: 4 bases; J trimming: 5 bases; junction bases outside the gene matches: 6. CDR3: CASSRAGGRETQYF. CDR3 nucleotide sequence: TGTGCCAGCAGCCGAGCGGGAGGAAGGGAGACCCAGTACTTC.

The chain recombines TRBV3-1 (or the pseudogene TRBV3-2) with TRBJ2-3; unclear D gene. The length of the CDR3 is 12 residues. The ends were cut back, 4 bases at V and 5 bases at J, with 7 bases in the middle. Germline values: CDR1 LGHDT, CDR2 YNNKEL (reference sequence). CDR3: CASSRLGDTQYF. The CDR3 nucleotides read TGTGCCAGCAGCCGCCTCGGAGATACGCAGTATTTT.

The rearrangement joins TRBV11-2 to TRBJ1-5; 10 bases are a match to TRBD1. The CDR3 runs 15 residues. V dropped 1 base and J dropped 4; count of bases not matched to a gene: 1. The V gene's germline CDR1 is SGHAT and CDR2 FQNNGV. The CDR3 protein is CASSLGTGGNQPQHF. The CDR3 nucleotides are TGTGCCAGCAGCTTAGGGACAGGGGGAAATCAGCCCCAGCATTTT.

This rearrangement joins TRBV2 to TRBJ1-5, with D maybe TRBD1 (5 bases). Germline CDR1 is SNHLY and CDR2 is FYNNEI. The ends were cut back, 7 bases at V and 2 bases at J, with 21 bases in the middle. The CDR3 consists of 17 residues. CDR3 in DNA: TGTGCCAGCACTTCGGGGGAACAGGATAAGGGCAATCAGCCCCAGCATTTT. Its protein is CASTSGEQDKGNQPQHF.

The V call is TRBV7-9, the J call TRBJ2-3; D possibly corresponds to TRBD1 (5 bases). The CDR3 sequence is 17 residues long. In germline, CDR1 is SEHNR, CDR2 FQNEAQ (reference sequence). V lost 2 bases and J lost 1, with 16 bases in between. CDR3 region: CASSLLRVSPGTDTQYF. CDR3 DNA: TGTGCCAGCAGCTTACTCAGGGTTAGTCCTGGCACAGATACGCAGTATTTT. The entire variable domain, with the rest obtained from reference TRBV7-9 and TRBJ2-3, is as follows: DTGVSQNPRHKITKRGQNVTFRCDPISEHNRLYWYRQTLGQGPEFLTYFQNEAQLEKSRLLSDRFSAERPKGSFSTLEIQRTEQGDSAMYLCASSLLRVSPGTDTQYFGPGTRLTVL.

This sequence joins TRBV9 and TRBJ2-7; 7 nucleotides line up with TRBD1. Trimming cost V 0 bases and J 2 bases; bases outside gene matches: 5. The CDR3 extends over 15 amino acids. Germline V gene data show CDR1 as SGDLS and CDR2 as YYNGEE. The CDR3 spells CASSVAWDSTYEQYF. The CDR3 DNA is TGTGCCAGCAGCGTAGCTTGGGACAGCACCTACGAGCAGTACTTC.

DNA of the CDR3: TGTGCCAGCAGTTTTCTCTCTTCGGGGGTCGGCTACACCTTC. Residues: CASSFLSSGVGYTF. The chain carries TRBV28 and TRBJ1-2; weak D call: TRBD1 (5 bases). The germline V gene encodes CDR1 MDHEN and CDR2 SYDVKM. The V end lost 3 bases, the J end lost 8 bases, and 16 bases lay between the germline ends. This CDR3 contains 14 residues.

The V and J genes are TRBV7-8 and TRBJ2-1; tentative D call: TRBD2 (6 bases). Trimming removed 2 bases at V and 9 bases at J, with 17 bases between. The CDR3 runs 15 residues. Germline CDR1 reads SGHVS; CDR2 reads FQNEAQ. CDR3 bases: TGTGCCAGCAGCTTACAGCGCGGGGTGGTCAGTGAGCAGTTCTTC. Its translation: CASSLQRGVVSEQFF.

The rearrangement joins TRBV4-2 to TRBJ2-7; D is possibly TRBD2 (6 bases). The V end lost 6 bases, the J end lost 4 bases, and 10 bases lay between the germline ends. There are 12 residues in the CDR3. CDR1 is LGHNA, CDR2 YNFKEQ, per germline. CDR3 region: CASSLSGYEQYF. DNA for the CDR3: TGTGCCAGCAGTCTGAGCGGGTACGAGCAGTACTTC.

This clone occurred once. This sequence joins TRBV5-1 and TRBJ2-1, with no clear D. This CDR3 is built from 14 residues. V was clipped by 4 bases and J by 9 bases, with 17 bases between them. Germline V gene lookup returns CDR1 SGHRS and CDR2 YFSETQ. This CDR3 reads CASSASVLGGEQFF. The CDR3 region has the DNA TGCGCCAGCAGCGCCTCGGTCCTAGGCGGTGAGCAGTTCTTC.

The chain carries TRBV5-8 and TRBJ2-7; no clear D. V shed 0 bases and J shed 6 bases, with 10 bases lying between them. The CDR3 sequence is 13 residues long. Germline assignment: CDR1 SGHTS and CDR2 YDEGEE. Here the CDR3 reads CASSLDAAAEQYF. The CDR3 bases are TGTGCCAGCAGCTTGGACGCGGCCGCCGAGCAGTACTTC.

This clone was seen more than once but under ten times. The chain is built from TRBV7-9 and TRBJ1-1; 7 nucleotides align to TRBD1. The CDR3 length is 14 residues. V shed 5 bases and J 4 bases; nucleotides not matched to a gene: 7. Germline V gene sequence: CDR1 SEHNR, CDR2 FQNEAQ (reference sequence). CDR3 in DNA: TGTGCCAGCAGCCCAGCATACAGGGGCACTGAAGCTTTCTTT. The encoded protein is CASSPAYRGTEAFF.

The chain recombines TRBV5-1 with TRBJ1-6; 7 nucleotides line up with TRBD1. Germline CDR1 and CDR2: SGHRS and YFSETQ. The CDR3 extends over 15 amino acids. V lost 5 bases to trimming and J lost 9 bases; unmatched junction nucleotides: 11. This CDR3 is CASRPAGTEGSPLHF. DNA for the CDR3: TGCGCCAGCAGACCTGCCGGGACAGAAGGTTCACCCCTCCACTTT.

The V gene is TRBV2, the J gene TRBJ2-1; D not certain. The CDR3 spans 12 residues. V was cut by 6 bases and J by 4 bases, with 7 bases left in between. Germline CDR1 and CDR2: SNHLY and FYNNEI. The CDR3 sequence: CASRANYNEQFF. The CDR3 DNA reads TGTGCCAGCAGGGCCAATTACAATGAGCAGTTCTTC. The full variable domain, with the rest looked up from reference TRBV2 and TRBJ2-1, is EPEVTQTPSHQVTQMGQEVILRCVPISNHLYFYWYRQILGQKVEFLVSFYNNEISEKSEIFDDQFSVERPDGSNFTLKIRSTKLEDSAMYFCASRANYNEQFFGPGTRLTVL.

The CDR3 nucleotides read TGTGCCAGCTCACCTGCAGGGTTATCTGAGACCCAGTACTTC. This gives the protein CASSPAGLSETQYF. The chain carries TRBV18 and TRBJ2-5; a weak D match, TRBD1 (5 bases). The CDR3 spans 14 residues. Germline CDR1 and CDR2: KGHSH and LQKENI. V lost 3 bases and J lost 5, with 13 bases in between. Complete variable domain (other parts from reference TRBV18 and TRBJ2-5): NAGVMQNPRHLVRRRGQEARLRCSPMKGHSHVYWYRQLPEEGLKFMVYLQKENIIDESGMPKERFSAEFPKEGPSILRIQQVVRGDSAAYFCASSPAGLSETQYFGPGTRLLVL.

This clone was counted once. This chain links TRBV3-1 (or the pseudogene TRBV3-2) with TRBJ2-7; 12 nucleotides align to TRBD1. CDR3 length: 15 amino acids. V shed 2 bases and J 2 bases; nucleotides not matched to a gene: 1. The germline CDR1 and CDR2 sequences are LGHDT and YNNKEL (reference sequence). In nucleotides, the CDR3 is TGTGCCAGCAGCCAATGGGACAGGGGGCCCTACGAGCAGTACTTC. It codes for CASSQWDRGPYEQYF.

The rearrangement links TRBV5-1 to TRBJ2-7; 9 positions agree with TRBD2. Germline assignment: CDR1 SGHRS and CDR2 YFSETQ. Trimming at V came to 0 bases and at J to 1 base, leaving 2 bases not matched to a gene. The CDR3 consists of 15 residues. The DNA of the CDR3 is TGCGCCAGCAGCTTGGTAGCGGGAGTGTCCTACGAGCAGTACTTC. Translated, it gives CASSLVAGVSYEQYF.

The chain recombines TRBV21-1 with TRBJ2-1; TRBD2, as called in the table, went unchecked against the DNA. TRBV21-1 is a pseudogene. The length of the CDR3 is 15 residues. The DNA for the CDR3 is TGTGCCAGCGCGCGCGGGACTAGAGGTCGGGGTGAGCAGTTCTTC. Translating it yields CASARGTRGRGEQFF.

This clone was observed a single time. J is TRBJ1-2 and V is TRBV15, with TRBD1 matching over 7 bases. V was clipped by 3 bases and J by 3 bases; unmatched bases: 10. Per germline, CDR1 LNHNV and CDR2 YYDKDF (reference sequence). The CDR3 runs to 16 residues. The chain's CDR3 is CATSSPNRGGDYGYTF. CDR3 DNA: TGTGCCACCAGCAGTCCTAACAGGGGAGGAGACTATGGCTACACCTTC.

V and J are TRBV10-3 and TRBJ2-5; TRBD1 matches at 8 bases. Germline trimming cut 2 bases from V and 1 base from J; bases unmatched to any gene: 0. This CDR3 region has 14 residues. Germline loops: CDR1 ENHRY, CDR2 SYGVKD. CDR3 sequence: CAISEGQGQETQYF. The CDR3 DNA is TGTGCCATCAGTGAGGGACAGGGCCAAGAGACCCAGTACTTC.

The chain links TRBV10-3 to TRBJ1-2; maybe TRBD1 (6 bases). With 7 bases removed from V and 6 bases from J, the gap between germline ends came to 15 bases. In germline, CDR1 is ENHRY, CDR2 SYGVKD. The CDR3 consists of 13 residues. In DNA, the CDR3 is TGTGCCATCACTGGCGCAGGGGCAAATGGCTACACCTTC. This translates into CAITGAGANGYTF.

This chain links TRBV2 with TRBJ1-4, with D tentatively TRBD1 (5 bases). The germline V gene encodes CDR1 SNHLY and CDR2 FYNNEI. The CDR3 totals 13 residues. V shed 4 bases and J shed 6 bases, with 9 bases lying between them. This CDR3 reads CASSGTPDEKLFF. CDR3 coding DNA: TGTGCCAGCAGTGGGACACCAGATGAAAAACTGTTTTTT. Combining the CDR3 with reference TRBV2 and TRBJ1-4 gives the whole variable domain EPEVTQTPSHQVTQMGQEVILRCVPISNHLYFYWYRQILGQKVEFLVSFYNNEISEKSEIFDDQFSVERPDGSNFTLKIRSTKLEDSAMYFCASSGTPDEKLFFGSGTQLSVL.

The rearrangement links TRBV30 to TRBJ2-1; D call uncertain. Germline CDR1 and CDR2: GTSNPN and SVGIG (reference sequence). The CDR3 totals 11 residues. The chain's CDR3 is CACELGPKQFF. In nucleotides, the CDR3 is TGTGCATGTGAACTTGGGCCGAAGCAGTTCTTC.

This chain uses TRBV11-2 with TRBJ2-3, with a weak D call TRBD2 (6 bases). Germline V gene lookup returns CDR1 SGHAT and CDR2 FQNNGV. CDR3 length equals 16 residues. The V gene lost 1 base and the J gene lost 2 bases, with 13 bases spanning the gap. CDR3 residues: CASSLGLRGNTDTQYF. The CDR3 DNA follows: TGTGCCAGCAGCTTAGGACTTCGCGGGAACACAGATACGCAGTATTTT.

The rearrangement joins TRBV7-3 to TRBJ2-3; D gene uncertain. Trimming shortened V by 4 bases and J by 1 base, and 15 bases separated the two germline ends. The CDR3 runs 16 residues. Germline loops: CDR1 SGHTA, CDR2 FQGTGA. CDR3 sequence reads: CASSSSLLGGTDTQYF. In nucleotides, the CDR3 is TGTGCCAGCAGCTCCTCCCTCCTAGGTGGCACAGATACGCAGTATTTT.

The chain couples TRBV18 to TRBJ2-7, with 7 positions matching TRBD1. V lost 6 bases to trimming and J lost 0 bases; unmatched junction nucleotides: 8. CDR1 KGHSH and CDR2 LQKENI come from the germline V gene. The CDR3 extends over 15 amino acids. The CDR3 sequence is CASSVGTVYSYEQYF. In nucleotides, the CDR3 is TGTGCCAGCTCGGTAGGGACAGTTTACTCCTACGAGCAGTACTTC. Variable domain in full (rest from reference TRBV18 and TRBJ2-7): NAGVMQNPRHLVRRRGQEARLRCSPMKGHSHVYWYRQLPEEGLKFMVYLQKENIIDESGMPKERFSAEFPKEGPSILRIQQVVRGDSAAYFCASSVGTVYSYEQYFGPGTRLTVT.

The count of this clone is one. The rearrangement uses TRBV6-6 and TRBJ2-1, with 8 positions matching TRBD2. The CDR3 totals 17 residues. J was trimmed by 4 bases and V by 5 bases; bases with no gene match: 13. CDR1 is MNHNY and CDR2 is SVGAGI in the germline V gene (reference sequence). In DNA, the CDR3 is TGTGCCAGCAGTCCCGTTAGCGGGACTTCCTTTTACAATGAGCAGTTCTTC. It codes for CASSPVSGTSFYNEQFF.